Listed here are 17 T cell receptor beta chains from one sample, sequenced in a study of T cell repertoires in cytomegalovirus infection (dated by TCRdb to about 2019). Sequenced on an Illumina HiSeq 1500. TCRdb reworked the public reads: Q25 trimming with fastp, MiXCR clone assembly, productive beta chains retained. For every CDR3 protein sequence, its rows merge into one entry that carries the most common genes and DNA. The sample records roughly 240,000 distinct CDR3 sequences, around 6.2% of which are singletons. Around 6.9% of the sample lies in the top ten. The sequenced sample was PBMCs. These receptors all come from a human donor in good health (CMV status not recorded). Some clones in this sample may be carry-over from other donors' samples.

This clonotype was seen a handful of times. This chain connects TRBV30 to TRBJ2-7; 9 bases match TRBD1. The CDR3 length is 15 residues. The ends lost 3 bases at V and 5 bases at J; junction bases unmatched: 11. Per germline, CDR1 GTSNPN and CDR2 SVGIG (reference sequence). CDR3 amino acids: CAWRVGQGSGDEQYF. The CDR3 DNA sequence: TGTGCCTGGAGGGTAGGACAGGGGTCAGGAGACGAGCAGTACTTC.

This clonotype came up a few times. V and J are TRBV12-3 or TRBV12-4 and TRBJ1-1, with D unresolved. The CDR3 contains 14 residues. V lost 2 bases to trimming and J lost 4 bases, with 11 bases between them. This CDR3 is CASSLRESSTEAFF. CDR3 in DNA: TGTGCCAGCAGTTTAAGGGAGTCAAGCACTGAAGCTTTCTTT.

At least ten counts were recorded for this clonotype. J is TRBJ1-5 and V is TRBV28; no reliable D call. The CDR3 covers 14 residues. Trimming removed 4 bases from V and 0 bases from J, with 7 bases in between. CDR1 is MDHEN, CDR2 SYDVKM, per germline. The CDR3 spells CASSSPSSNQPQHF. CDR3 nucleotides: TGTGCCAGCAGTTCCCCCTCTAGCAATCAGCCCCAGCATTTT.

Ten or more counts support this clonotype. The rearrangement links TRBV29-1 to TRBJ2-3; D is possibly TRBD1 or TRBD2 (5 bases each). Germline assignment: CDR1 SQVTM and CDR2 ANQGSEA. This CDR3 comprises 14 residues. The V and J ends lost 2 bases and 4 bases respectively, with 13 bases between them. The CDR3 bases are TGCAGCGTTGAATACGAGGGGCGGTCAGATACGCAGTATTTT. It is translated as CSVEYEGRSDTQYF.

As regards this clonotype: Likely a read error: the CDR3 ends without its conserved phenylalanine or tryptophan. The chain recombines TRBV25-1 with TRBJ1-5, with D maybe TRBD1 (5 bases). This CDR3 is 17 amino acids long. The germline V gene has CDR1 MGHDK and CDR2 SYGVNS. V dropped 0 bases and J dropped 1 base, with 13 bases sitting between them. CDR3 residues: CASSEYWQGGSNQPQHL. The CDR3 DNA is TGTGCCAGCAGTGAATATTGGCAGGGTGGAAGCAATCAGCCCCAGCATCTT.

In this sample, this clonotype turned up many times. V and J are TRBV6-2 or TRBV6-3 and TRBJ2-1, with 7 bases aligning to TRBD1. The CDR3 loop spans 15 amino acids. V was clipped by 2 bases and J by 2 bases; unmatched bases: 3. Per germline, CDR1 MNHEY and CDR2 SVGEGT. The DNA for the CDR3 is TGTGCCAGCAGTTACGAGGGGGCAACCTACAATGAGCAGTTCTTC. Translated, it gives CASSYEGATYNEQFF.

The chain combines TRBV20-1 with TRBJ2-5; D may be TRBD2 (7 bases). V was cut by 3 bases and J by 9 bases, with 8 bases left in between. The CDR3 extends over 10 amino acids. Germline values: CDR1 DFQATT, CDR2 SNEGSKA (reference sequence). The DNA of the CDR3 is TGCAGTGCTAGGGGGGGGCCCCAGTACTTC. It encodes CSARGGPQYF.

This clonotype was found many times. V gene TRBV20-1 combines with J gene TRBJ1-6; D possibly corresponds to TRBD1 (5 bases). V was pared by 0 bases and J by 14 bases, with 17 bases between. Germline V lookup: CDR1 DFQATT, CDR2 SNEGSKA (reference sequence). The CDR3 covers 14 residues. The DNA of the CDR3 is TGCAGTGCTAGAGATGTGTTACGGGGGTTCGCCCTCCACTTT. Its translation: CSARDVLRGFALHF.

The rearrangement joins TRBV19 to TRBJ2-6; D assignment may be TRBD1 or TRBD2 (5 bases each). The germline CDR1 and CDR2 sequences are LNHDA and SQIVND (reference sequence). V was pared by 11 bases and J by 0 bases, with 11 bases between. The CDR3 covers 14 residues. CDR3 amino acids: CAGRDSSGANVLTF. CDR3 DNA sequence: TGTGCCGGGAGAGACAGCTCTGGGGCCAACGTCCTGACTTTC.

Concerning this clonotype: Its ends do not fully match the called genes, so a read error is possible. The chain links TRBV27 to TRBJ1-1; D call uncertain. The CDR3 spans 14 residues. The germline V gene encodes CDR1 MNHEY and CDR2 SMNVEV (reference sequence). The CDR3 coding sequence is TGTGCCAGCAGTTTATCCCTGCCGTCAAGGACTGTCAGCTTT. This codes for CASSLSLPSRTVSF.

This clonotype has ten or more counts. Just one base apart from a much larger clone, this may be a read error. The CDR3 does not end in the conserved phenylalanine or tryptophan, so this is likely a read error. V is TRBV7-2 and J is TRBJ2-2; D gene ambiguous. Germline values: CDR1 SGHTA, CDR2 FQGNSA. V lost 1 base and J lost 3, with 12 bases in between. The CDR3 consists of 16 residues. The CDR3 protein is CASSLGSPADTGELFL. CDR3 nucleotides: TGTGCCAGCAGCTTAGGGAGCCCCGCAGACACCGGGGAGCTGTTTCTT.

The table lists this clonotype with many counts. This chain joins TRBV14 and TRBJ2-5, with D maybe TRBD1 (7 bases). V was shortened by 4 bases and J by 4 bases, with 19 bases between the two germline ends. The CDR3 is 16 amino acids. Germline V gene lookup returns CDR1 SGHDN and CDR2 FVKESK. This CDR3 reads CASSLRRGQGGETQYF. CDR3 sequence (DNA): TGTGCCAGCAGCCTACGCAGAGGGCAGGGGGGAGAGACCCAGTACTTC.

This clonotype was detected ten times or more. CDR3 DNA sequence: TGTGCCAGCAGCTTAGGAGGCAGGGCTGGGGCCAACGTCCTGACTTTC. Translating gives CASSLGGRAGANVLTF. The V and J genes are TRBV11-3 and TRBJ2-6; weak D call: TRBD1 (5 bases). V gave up 1 base and J gave up 2 bases, with 9 bases separating them. Germline assignment: CDR1 SGHNT and CDR2 YENEEA. This CDR3 spans 16 amino acids. Supplemented by reference TRBV11-3 and TRBJ2-6, the full variable domain reads EAGVVQSPRYKIIEKKQPVAFWCNPISGHNTLYWYLQNLGQGPELLIRYENEEAVDDSQLPKDRFSAERLKGVDSTLKIQPAELGDSAVYLCASSLGGRAGANVLTFGAGSRLTVL.

This clonotype occurred a few times. The CDR3 region is CASSLDPAGDYEQYF. In DNA, the CDR3 is TGTGCCAGCAGCTTAGATCCGGCAGGAGACTACGAGCAGTACTTC. The chain links TRBV7-3 to TRBJ2-7, with D unclear. Germline CDR1 reads SGHTA; CDR2 reads FQGTGA. This CDR3 spans 15 amino acids. The germline V and J ends were trimmed by 2 bases and 3 bases, with 14 bases remaining between them.

This clonotype was found many times. This chain connects TRBV7-2 to TRBJ1-1; D remains unclear. This CDR3 is built from 14 residues. V shed 2 bases and J shed 0 bases, with 7 bases lying between them. Germline CDR1 SGHTA, CDR2 FQGNSA. CDR3 region: CASSLTQVNTEAFF. The CDR3 DNA follows: TGTGCCAGCAGCTTAACCCAGGTGAACACTGAAGCTTTCTTT.

The table lists this clonotype with many counts. The chain couples TRBV19 to TRBJ1-5; the D is unclear. CDR1 LNHDA and CDR2 SQIVND come from the germline V gene (reference sequence). V was shortened by 3 bases and J by 0 bases, with 9 bases between the two germline ends. The CDR3 has 15 residues. The CDR3 bases are TGTGCCAGTAGTATTTCTTTTGGTAGCAATCAGCCCCAGCATTTT. Translation gives CASSISFGSNQPQHF.

This clonotype was seen many times. The CDR3 nucleotides are TGTGCCAGCAGCGGAACGGGTCGCGCCTACACCTTC. This gives the protein CASSGTGRAYTF. This chain connects TRBV7-9 to TRBJ1-2; no firm D call. The CDR3 spans 12 residues. CDR1 and CDR2 (germline): SEHNR, FQNEAQ (reference sequence). Trimming left V 5 bases short and J 10 bases short, with 14 bases between. Using reference TRBV7-9 and TRBJ1-2 for the parts outside the CDR3, the full variable domain is DTGVSQNPRHKITKRGQNVTFRCDPISEHNRLYWYRQTLGQGPEFLTYFQNEAQLEKSRLLSDRFSAERPKGSFSTLEIQRTEQGDSAMYLCASSGTGRAYTFGSGTRLTVV.